The present T cell receptor beta chain was sequenced within a study of regulatory T cells in long-lasting Graves disease. The CDR3 extends over 14 amino acids. The V gene's germline CDR1 is SNHLY and CDR2 FYNNEI. V gave up 8 bases and J gave up 6 bases, with 16 bases separating them. For TCR beta, libraries came from iRepertoire HTBI primers and Arm-PCR of CDR3 regions. In the original analysis: Identified segments across samples numbered fewer than 80 TRBV and approximately 15 TRBJ. TCRdb re-analysed the multiplex PCR reads in MiXCR, keeping a single row per CDR3 protein. The V and J calls come from TCRdb's annotation, not from the publication. The sample records under 450,000 distinct CDR3 sequences, about 23% being singletons. The time point here: persistent/refractory GD, antithyroid drugs over 5 years with positive TRAb. The authors made the TCR library using RNA they extracted from PBMCs. Roughly 9 milliliters of peripheral blood were drawn into EDTA tubes.

This clonotype was detected only a few times. The V and J genes are TRBV2 and TRBJ2-2; a weak D match, TRBD1 (5 bases). The specimen comprised peripheral blood mononuclear cells (PBMCs), sampled when the disease was refractory, from a patient treated with antithyroid drugs. This receptor was taken from a middle-aged woman with Graves disease. CDR3 sequence (DNA): TGTGCCAGCTCCTTTGAAGGGGTGGCCGGGGAGCTGTTTTTT. It translates to CASSFEGVAGELFF.